The 12 T cell receptor beta chains below come from one sample, sequenced in a study of spatial heterogeneity in lung cancer. Regarding time point: sample taken at primary tumor resection. Sequencing of whole RNA from tumor, nontumor lung or frozen PBMC involved no sorting. TCRdb re-analysed the 5' RACE reads in MiXCR, keeping a single row per CDR3 protein. Among about 95,000 distinct CDR3 sequences listed, approximately 8.9% were seen once. The input for sequencing was PBMCs, taken at surgery. These receptors all stem from a male donor with early-stage non-small cell lung cancer.

This clonotype was counted a few times. The CDR3 here is CATTDRGRGDTQYF. CDR3 in DNA: TGTGCCACCACTGACAGGGGGCGAGGAGATACGCAGTATTTT. V usage is TRBV24-1 and J usage is TRBJ2-3; 10 positions match TRBD1. This CDR3 has 14 amino acids. Trimming removed 8 bases from V and 5 bases from J; junction bases left unmatched: 6. Germline CDR1 and CDR2: KGHDR and SFDVKD.

V gene TRBV5-1 combines with J gene TRBJ2-1; 9 nucleotides align to TRBD2. The CDR3 sequence is 20 residues long. The junction had 17 bases not matched to a gene; V was cut back by 4 bases and J by 0 bases. Per the germline V gene, CDR1 is SGHRS and CDR2 is YFSETQ. In nucleotides, the CDR3 is TGCGCCAGCAGCCCGCAGGGGGAGATTAGCGGGAGAAGCTCCTACAATGAGCAGTTCTTC. Protein product: CASSPQGEISGRSSYNEQFF.

This clonotype was seen at least ten times. J is TRBJ2-5 and V is TRBV12-3 or TRBV12-4, with D unclear. The CDR3 is 11 residues long. V was pared by 5 bases and J by 6 bases, with 7 bases between. DNA for the CDR3: TGTGCCAGCAGTCCGCTAAAGACCCAGTACTTC. Translating gives CASSPLKTQYF.

This clonotype was seen a handful of times. The gene calls are TRBV28 and TRBJ2-7; a possible D gene is TRBD2 (7 bases). Germline V gene data show CDR1 as MDHEN and CDR2 as SYDVKM. The CDR3 length is 14 residues. Deletions cut 7 bases from V and 5 bases from J, with 18 bases between. Here the CDR3 reads CASTWGGRKNEQYF. In DNA form, the CDR3 reads TGTGCCAGCACCTGGGGGGGGCGCAAAAACGAGCAGTACTTC. The full variable domain, in which reference TRBV28 and TRBJ2-7 provide the parts outside the CDR3, is DVKVTQSSRYLVKRTGEKVFLECVQDMDHENMFWYRQDPGLGLRLIYFSYDVKMKEKGDIPEGYSVSREKKERFSLILESASTNQTSMYLCASTWGGRKNEQYFGPGTRLTVT.

The V call is TRBV4-1, the J call TRBJ2-1; 9 bases match TRBD1. V was clipped by 5 bases and J by 8 bases; unmatched bases: 7. The CDR3 is 14 amino acids. Germline CDR1 MGHRA, CDR2 YSYEKL. In nucleotides, the CDR3 is TGCGCCAGCAGCTACCGGGACAGGGACGATGAGCAGTTCTTC. Its translation is CASSYRDRDDEQFF.

The V gene is TRBV7-2, the J gene TRBJ2-1; D is undetermined. Trimming cost V 3 bases and J 3 bases, with 9 bases left between them. The CDR3 has 14 amino acids. Germline CDR1 is SGHTA and CDR2 is FQGNSA. The chain's CDR3 is CASSLPGFYNEQFF. CDR3 coding DNA: TGTGCCAGCAGCTTGCCTGGGTTCTACAATGAGCAGTTCTTC.

This clonotype has only a few counts. The CDR3 region has the DNA TGCAGTGCTAGAGATAGAGCAGATACGCAGTATTTT. This translates into CSARDRADTQYF. V usage is TRBV20-1 and J usage is TRBJ2-3; D is uncertain. This CDR3 comprises 12 residues. Germline CDR1 DFQATT, CDR2 SNEGSKA (reference sequence). V lost 0 bases to trimming and J lost 4 bases, with 5 bases between them.

The rearrangement uses TRBV20-1 and TRBJ2-3; D remains unclear. V lost 6 bases and J lost 4, with 5 bases in between. In germline, CDR1 is DFQATT, CDR2 SNEGSKA (reference sequence). The CDR3 spans 10 residues. CDR3 residues: CSASPDTQYF. In DNA, the CDR3 is TGCAGTGCGTCCCCAGATACGCAGTATTTT.

The rearrangement joins TRBV5-1 to TRBJ2-2; a weak D match, TRBD1 (5 bases). V dropped 7 bases and J dropped 1 base, with 14 bases sitting between them. The V gene's germline CDR1 is SGHRS and CDR2 YFSETQ. This CDR3 region has 15 residues. CDR3 sequence (DNA): TGCGCCAGCCGCCCGCAGGGAATGAACACCGGGGAGCTGTTTTTT. This sequence encodes CASRPQGMNTGELFF.

Only a few counts were recorded for this clonotype. The chain joins TRBV12-3 or TRBV12-4 to TRBJ2-1; a possible D gene is TRBD2 (7 bases). The length of the CDR3 is 15 residues. The V end lost 2 bases, the J end lost 0 bases, and 8 bases lay between the germline ends. CDR3 sequence reads: CASSLRGASYNEQFF. CDR3 nucleotides: TGTGCCAGCAGTTTACGGGGGGCCTCCTACAATGAGCAGTTCTTC.

In its sample, this clonotype was seen a few times. The chain joins TRBV9 to TRBJ2-5; possibly TRBD2 for D (6 bases). The germline V and J ends were trimmed by 2 bases and 3 bases, with 14 bases remaining between them. The length of the CDR3 is 15 residues. CDR1 and CDR2 (germline): SGDLS, YYNGEE. This CDR3 reads CASSVFSGSEETQYF. CDR3 DNA: TGTGCCAGCAGCGTCTTTAGCGGATCGGAAGAGACCCAGTACTTC.

This clonotype was observed at least ten times. V gene TRBV10-3 combines with J gene TRBJ2-7, with 9 bases identical to TRBD2. Unmatched junction bases numbered 3, after V lost 6 bases and J lost 3 bases. Germline CDR1 ENHRY, CDR2 SYGVKD. The CDR3 spans 13 residues. Written as DNA, the CDR3 is TGTGCCATCAGCTGGACTAGCGACTACGAGCAGTACTTC. As protein: CAISWTSDYEQYF.